This TCR beta chain was sequenced during a study of T-cell reconstitution after alpha-beta-depleted transplantation in children. A word on this clonotype: The antigen is unknown.

Findings of the study overall: Some patients owed their high day-60 TCRbeta diversity to surviving recipient T cells and thymic progenitors. After one year, T-cell counts and TCRbeta diversity mostly came from new T cells. Approximately two months post-transplant, alpha-beta T cells reportedly originated from several hundred expanded graft clones.

Per the germline V gene, CDR1 is SGHRS and CDR2 is YFSETQ. The CDR3 loop spans 20 amino acids. The V end was cut by 0 bases, the J end by 5 bases, with 30 bases between. A library of TCRbeta sequences, prepared with unique molecular identifiers, was generated. TCRdb fed the PCR reads into MiXCR, producing one record per CDR3 protein. The sample has about 980,000 distinct CDR3 sequences; 25% to 35% are singletons. The sequenced sample was PBMCs, mostly from graft donor cells, obtained 360 days after TCRalphabeta/CD19-depleted stem cell transplant. This TCR came from a boy younger than two who had a stem cell transplant for SCID, so the T cells may come from the graft donor. The gene calls are TRBV5-1 and TRBJ2-7; D gene uncertain. The CDR3 coding sequence is TGCGCCAGCAGCTTGGCCCGTTTCTCCTCGGTCATCGAAGATCTCCACGAGCAGTACTTC. This gives the protein CASSLARFSSVIEDLHEQYF.